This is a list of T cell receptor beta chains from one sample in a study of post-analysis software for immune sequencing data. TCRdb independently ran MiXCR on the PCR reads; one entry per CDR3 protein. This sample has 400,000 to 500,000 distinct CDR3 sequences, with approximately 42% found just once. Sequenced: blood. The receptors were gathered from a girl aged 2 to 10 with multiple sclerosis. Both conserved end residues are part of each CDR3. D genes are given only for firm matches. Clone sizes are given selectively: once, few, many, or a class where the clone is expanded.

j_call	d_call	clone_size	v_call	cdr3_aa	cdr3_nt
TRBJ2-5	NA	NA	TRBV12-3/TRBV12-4	CASSPGLLGETQYF	TGTGCCAGCAGTCCGGGCCTTCTGGGGGAGACCCAGTACTTC
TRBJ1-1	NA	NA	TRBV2	CASRWNTEAFF	TGTGCCAGCAGATGGAACACTGAAGCTTTCTTT
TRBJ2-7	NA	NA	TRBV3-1	CASSQDPGGSYEQYF	TGTGCCAGCAGCCAAGATCCGGGCGGTTCCTACGAGCAGTACTTC
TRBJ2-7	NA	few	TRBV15	CATSRAGLPPLGEQYF	TGTGCCACCAGCAGAGCGGGACTCCCGCCCCTTGGAGAGCAGTACTTC
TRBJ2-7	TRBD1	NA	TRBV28	CASRDRGRGSYEQYF	TGTGCCAGCAGAGATAGGGGGCGTGGGTCCTACGAGCAGTACTTC
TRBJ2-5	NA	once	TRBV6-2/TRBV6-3	CASSYGKNTMFPQETQYF	TGTGCCAGCAGCTATGGAAAGAACACCATGTTCCCCCAAGAGACCCAGTACTTC
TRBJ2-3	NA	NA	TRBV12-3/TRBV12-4	CASRLADTQYF	TGTGCCAGCAGGTTGGCGGATACGCAGTATTTT
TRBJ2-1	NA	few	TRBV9	CASSSGPSYNEQFF	TGTGCCAGCAGTAGCGGTCCCTCCTACAATGAGCAGTTCTTC
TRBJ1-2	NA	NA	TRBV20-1	CSARDLGQEYGYTF	TGCAGTGCTAGAGATCTCGGCCAGGAGTATGGCTACACCTTC
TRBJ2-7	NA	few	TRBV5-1	CASSLGSFRDIYEQYF	TGCGCCAGCAGCTTAGGATCCTTTCGGGACATCTACGAGCAGTACTTC
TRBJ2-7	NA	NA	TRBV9	CASSVGSTGSYEQYF	TGTGCCAGCAGCGTAGGGTCGACAGGCTCCTACGAGCAGTACTTC
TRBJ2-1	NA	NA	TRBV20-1	CSAWREGSYNEQFF	TGCAGTGCTTGGAGGGAAGGGTCCTACAATGAGCAGTTCTTC
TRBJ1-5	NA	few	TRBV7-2	CASRLGGNQPQHF	TGTGCCAGCAGACTAGGGGGGAATCAGCCCCAGCATTTT
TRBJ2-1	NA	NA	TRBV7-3	CASIAAPCQFF	TGTGCCTCCATAGCGGCCCCCTGCCAGTTCTTC
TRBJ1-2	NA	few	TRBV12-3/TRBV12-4	CASSLAGFNYGYTF	TGTGCCAGCAGTTTGGCAGGGTTTAACTATGGCTACACCTTC
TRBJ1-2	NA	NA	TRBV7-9	CANSLNGAGGYTF	TGTGCCAACAGCTTAAATGGGGCAGGAGGCTACACCTTC
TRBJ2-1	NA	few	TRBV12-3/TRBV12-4	CASSLIDEQFF	TGTGCCAGCAGTTTGATAGATGAGCAGTTCTTC
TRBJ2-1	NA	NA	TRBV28	CASSLGGAAMEQFF	TGTGCCAGCAGTTTGGGGGGAGCGGCTATGGAGCAGTTCTTC
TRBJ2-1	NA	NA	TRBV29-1	CSVVSKAYERFF	TGCAGCGTGGTTTCAAAGGCCTACGAGCGGTTCTTC
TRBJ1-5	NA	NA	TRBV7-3	CASSLTLYPGTRNQPQHF	TGTGCCAGCAGCTTAACCCTTTATCCCGGGACAAGGAATCAGCCCCAGCATTTT
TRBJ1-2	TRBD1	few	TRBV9	CASRGGQGDGYTF	TGTGCCAGCCGGGGGGGACAGGGGGATGGCTACACCTTC
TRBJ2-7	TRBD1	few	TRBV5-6	CASSLGDSTYEQYF	TGTGCCAGCAGCTTGGGGGACAGCACCTACGAGCAGTACTTC
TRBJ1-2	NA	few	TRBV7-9	CASSHGGEGYTF	TGTGCCAGCAGCCACGGGGGAGAGGGCTACACCTTC
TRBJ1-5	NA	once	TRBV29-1	CSVVAADNQPQHF	TGCAGCGTTGTGGCGGCAGACAATCAGCCCCAGCATTTT
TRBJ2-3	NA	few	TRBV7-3	CASSLYRADTQYF	TGTGCCAGCAGCTTATACAGGGCAGATACGCAGTATTTT
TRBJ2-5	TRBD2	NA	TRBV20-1	CSATGLAGERETQYF	TGCAGTGCCACGGGACTAGCGGGAGAAAGGGAGACCCAGTACTTC
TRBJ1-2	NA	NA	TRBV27	CASSFVGVRPSSGYTF	TGTGCCAGCAGTTTCGTAGGGGTGCGGCCTTCCAGTGGCTACACCTTC
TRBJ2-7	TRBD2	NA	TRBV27	CASSSLSGVHEQYF	TGTGCCAGCTCCTCCCTTAGCGGGGTCCACGAGCAGTACTTC
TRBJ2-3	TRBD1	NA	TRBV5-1	CASSYKGASTDTQYF	TGCGCCAGCAGCTATAAGGGGGCCAGCACAGATACGCAGTATTTT
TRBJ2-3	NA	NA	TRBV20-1	CSARDPQWKTHPVDTQYF	TGCAGTGCTAGAGACCCCCAGTGGAAAACCCATCCTGTCGATACGCAGTATTTT
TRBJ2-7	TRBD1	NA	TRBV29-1	CSVKPGQVATGHEQYF	TGCAGCGTCAAGCCGGGACAGGTCGCGACGGGTCACGAGCAGTACTTC
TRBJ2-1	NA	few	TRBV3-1	CASSQDLVWEKKQFF	TGTGCCAGCAGCCAAGATCTCGTCTGGGAGAAGAAGCAGTTCTTC
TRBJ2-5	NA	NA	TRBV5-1	CASSLVGRIIQETQYF	TGCGCCAGCAGCTTGGTTGGCAGGATAATACAAGAGACCCAGTACTTC
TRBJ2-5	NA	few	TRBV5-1	CASSLAGTLQETQYF	TGCGCCAGCAGCTTGGCGGGAACCCTACAAGAGACCCAGTACTTC
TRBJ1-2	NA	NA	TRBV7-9	CASSPEIANYGYTF	TGTGCCAGCAGCCCGGAGATAGCTAACTATGGCTACACCTTC
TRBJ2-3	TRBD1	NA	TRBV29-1	CSVPQTGYPDTQYF	TGCAGCGTTCCTCAGACAGGGTACCCAGATACGCAGTATTTT
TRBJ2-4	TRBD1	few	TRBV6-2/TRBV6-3	CASSPGQGSIQYF	TGTGCCAGCAGTCCAGGACAGGGGAGCATTCAGTACTTC
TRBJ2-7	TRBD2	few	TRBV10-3	CAISELAGVNHEQYF	TGTGCCATCAGTGAACTAGCGGGAGTTAACCACGAGCAGTACTTC
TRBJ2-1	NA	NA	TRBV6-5	CASSRGGVEQFF	TGTGCCAGCTCCAGGGGGGGGGTTGAGCAGTTCTTC
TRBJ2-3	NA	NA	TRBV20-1	CSAPGPITTDTQYF	TGCAGTGCCCCTGGGCCAATTACCACAGATACGCAGTATTTT
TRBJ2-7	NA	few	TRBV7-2	CASSPQGRDLSYEQYF	TGTGCCAGCAGCCCCCAGGGCCGAGACCTATCCTACGAGCAGTACTTC
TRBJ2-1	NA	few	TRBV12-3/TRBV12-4	CASSLEGGAHNEQFF	TGTGCCAGCAGTTTAGAGGGGGGCGCCCACAATGAGCAGTTCTTC
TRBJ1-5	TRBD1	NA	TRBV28	CASSTGTGPNQPQHF	TGTGCCAGCAGTACCGGGACAGGGCCTAATCAGCCCCAGCATTTT
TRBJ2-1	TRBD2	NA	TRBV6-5	CASSIAGEPYNEQFF	TGTGCCAGCAGCATAGCGGGAGAACCCTACAATGAGCAGTTCTTC
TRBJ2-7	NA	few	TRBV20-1	CSAPNSDEQYF	TGCAGTGCTCCCAACTCGGACGAGCAGTACTTC
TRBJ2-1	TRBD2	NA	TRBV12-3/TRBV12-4	CASSFRASGGYEGNEQFF	TGTGCCAGCAGTTTCCGGGCTAGCGGGGGCTACGAGGGCAATGAGCAGTTCTTC
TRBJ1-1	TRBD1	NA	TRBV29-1	CSVVGTGGTEAFF	TGCAGCGTTGTGGGGACAGGGGGCACTGAAGCTTTCTTT
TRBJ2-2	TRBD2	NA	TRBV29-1	CSVEARGLAGDGGELFF	TGCAGCGTTGAGGCCCGCGGTCTAGCGGGGGATGGAGGGGAGCTGTTTTTT
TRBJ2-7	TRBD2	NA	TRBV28	CASSQGLAGVREQYF	TGTGCCAGCAGTCAAGGACTAGCGGGAGTACGCGAGCAGTACTTC
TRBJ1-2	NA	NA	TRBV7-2	CASSQERLYGYTF	TGTGCCAGCAGCCAAGAAAGGCTTTATGGCTACACCTTC
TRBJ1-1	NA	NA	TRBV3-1	CASSLLTGEAFF	TGTGCCAGCAGCCTTTTGACCGGGGAAGCTTTCTTT
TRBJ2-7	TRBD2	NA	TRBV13	CASSQRLAFHEQYF	TGTGCCAGCAGCCAGCGACTAGCCTTCCACGAGCAGTACTTC